This entry lists 20 T cell receptor beta chains sequenced from one sample in a study of shared clonotypes between healthy human individuals. The data were produced by immunoSEQ multiplex PCR, yet TCRdb's version contains in-frame clones alone and is incomplete. The table has around 2.5 million clones, over 85% seen once. The sample consisted of naive CD4+ T cells from PBMCs. Subset defined: CD45RA+ positively selected. These receptors all come from a man between 18 and 29 years old in good health. Some clones in this sample may be carry-over from other donors' samples.

The genes are TRBV5-1 and TRBJ2-7, with a tentative D call TRBD2 (5 bases). This CDR3 region has 13 residues. The V gene lost 3 bases and the J gene lost 7 bases, with 14 bases spanning the gap. Germline lookup yields CDR1 SGHRS and CDR2 YFSETQ. CDR3 sequence reads: CASSSGLEREQYF. The DNA for the CDR3 is TGCGCCAGCAGCTCCGGACTCGAGCGGGAGCAGTACTTC.

This clone was recorded once. The identical CDR3 is also encoded by other nucleotide sequences in the sample. V and J are TRBV20-1 and TRBJ2-3; D not certain. Germline V CDR1 and CDR2: DFQATT, SNEGSKA (reference sequence). The CDR3 sequence is 11 residues long. Trimming cost V 6 bases and J 1 base, with 5 bases left between them. CDR3 amino acids: CSASGTDTQYF. CDR3 coding DNA: TGCAGTGCCTCGGGCACAGATACGCAGTATTTT.

The chain has TRBV27 and TRBJ2-7, with TRBD1 identical over 10 bases. The V gene end was trimmed by 5 bases and the J gene end by 3 bases; junction bases not matched to a gene: 16. Germline assignment: CDR1 MNHEY and CDR2 SMNVEV (reference sequence). This CDR3 has 18 residues. The DNA for the CDR3 is TGTGCCAGCAGTCCCTTCCCCCCTTCCTGGACAGGGGGCTACGAGCAGTACTTC. Its translation: CASSPFPPSWTGGYEQYF.

Remarks on this clone: Additional DNA sequences in this sample encode the identical CDR3. This rearrangement joins TRBV5-1 to TRBJ2-1; D unresolved. V lost 0 bases and J lost 2, with 6 bases in between. From germline, CDR1 is SGHRS and CDR2 YFSETQ. This CDR3 is 14 amino acids long. The CDR3 bases are TGCGCCAGCAGCTTGGAGGGTCCCTACAATGAGCAGTTCTTC. Amino acid sequence: CASSLEGPYNEQFF.

As to this clone: Other DNA sequences from this sample encode an identical CDR3 as well. The chain combines TRBV7-3 with TRBJ1-1; possible D gene TRBD1, 6 bases. Trimming took off 0 bases at V and 3 bases at J, with 8 bases between the two ends. Germline V gene lookup returns CDR1 SGHTA and CDR2 FQGTGA. The CDR3 consists of 14 residues. CDR3 sequence (DNA): TGTGCCAGCAGCTTAACGGGGGCCGACACTGAAGCTTTCTTT. Translation: CASSLTGADTEAFF.

The gene calls are TRBV19 and TRBJ1-5; D unresolved. This CDR3 contains 13 residues. Germline CDR1 is LNHDA and CDR2 is SQIVND (reference sequence). V was trimmed by 2 bases and J by 12 bases, leaving 14 bases between them. DNA for the CDR3: TGTGCCAGTAGTATACCGCCGGTACACCTCCAGCATTTT. This encodes CASSIPPVHLQHF.

This CDR3 is CASSTGRTNTEAFF. The CDR3 nucleotides are TGTGCCAGCAGTACTGGACGGACCAACACTGAAGCTTTCTTT. This rearrangement joins TRBV2 to TRBJ1-1; D is ambiguous. V lost 5 bases to trimming and J lost 2 bases, with 12 bases between them. This CDR3 comprises 14 residues. The germline V gene encodes CDR1 SNHLY and CDR2 FYNNEI.

The chain links TRBV5-5 to TRBJ1-5; D unclear. Germline V gene data show CDR1 as SGHKS and CDR2 as YYEKEE (reference sequence). With 4 bases removed from V and 2 bases from J, the gap between germline ends came to 7 bases. CDR3 length: 13 residues. The CDR3 nucleotides read TGTGCCAGCAGCCACGGTGGCAATCAGCCCCAGCATTTT. The encoded protein is CASSHGGNQPQHF.

The chain combines TRBV29-1 with TRBJ2-5, with D perhaps TRBD2 (7 bases). The V gene's germline CDR1 is SQVTM and CDR2 ANQGSEA. This CDR3 contains 12 residues. V lost 6 bases, J lost 3 bases, and 11 bases lay in between. Here the CDR3 reads CSVSGGEETQYF. The CDR3 region has the DNA TGCAGCGTCTCGGGGGGCGAAGAGACCCAGTACTTC.

This chain uses TRBV6-5 with TRBJ2-2, with D maybe TRBD1 (6 bases). The germline V and J ends were trimmed by 2 bases and 4 bases, with 14 bases remaining between them. The CDR3 covers 16 residues. CDR1 MNHEY and CDR2 SVGAGI come from the germline V gene. CDR3 protein: CASSYGGGSPTGELFF. In nucleotides, the CDR3 is TGTGCCAGCAGTTACGGGGGCGGGTCACCCACCGGGGAGCTGTTTTTT.

Comments on this clone: Other nucleotide sequences in the sample specify the same CDR3. The rearrangement uses TRBV9 and TRBJ1-4; D gene unclear. V lost 2 bases, J lost 2 bases, and 13 bases lay in between. This CDR3 is built from 16 residues. CDR1 is SGDLS and CDR2 is YYNGEE in the germline V gene. The CDR3: CASSVGPGGTNEKLFF. The CDR3 region has the DNA TGTGCCAGCAGCGTGGGCCCCGGTGGCACTAATGAAAAACTGTTTTTT.

About this clone: Other DNA variants within this sample encode the same CDR3. The chain uses TRBV2 and TRBJ2-7; TRBD1 agrees at 7 bases. V dropped 6 bases and J dropped 0; count of bases not matched to a gene: 2. CDR3 length equals 13 residues. Germline V CDR1 and CDR2: SNHLY, FYNNEI. In DNA, the CDR3 is TGTGCCAGCAGAGACAGGGTCTCCTACGAGCAGTACTTC. Translation: CASRDRVSYEQYF.

V is TRBV14 and J is TRBJ2-7; tentatively, D is TRBD1 (6 bases). The CDR3 loop spans 13 amino acids. Trimming shortened V by 5 bases and J by 7 bases, and 15 bases separated the two germline ends. Germline CDR1 and CDR2: SGHDN and FVKESK. The CDR3 protein is CASSSGQKWEQYF. The CDR3 coding sequence is TGTGCCAGCAGCTCCGGACAGAAATGGGAGCAGTACTTC.

This chain uses TRBV4-2 with TRBJ2-5; D assignment may be TRBD1 or TRBD2 (5 bases each). Between the trimmed V and J ends, which lost 0 bases and 9 bases, there was a span of 8 bases. CDR1 is LGHNA and CDR2 is YNFKEQ in the germline V gene. The CDR3 has 12 residues. The CDR3 DNA reads as TGTGCCAGCAGCCAAGACGTGGGGGCCCAGTACTTC. As protein: CASSQDVGAQYF.

This chain joins TRBV9 and TRBJ2-3; D possibly uses TRBD1 or TRBD2 (5 bases each). Germline V gives CDR1 SGDLS, CDR2 YYNGEE. Trimming left V 2 bases short and J 3 bases short, with 22 bases between. The CDR3 contains 18 residues. In nucleotides, the CDR3 is TGTGCCAGCAGCGTCGCAGCAGGGACCGGGTCTCGGACAGATACGCAGTATTTT. Protein sequence: CASSVAAGTGSRTDTQYF. The full variable domain, rest sourced from reference TRBV9 and TRBJ2-3, is DSGVTQTPKHLITATGQRVTLRCSPRSGDLSVYWYQQSLDQGLQFLIQYYNGEERAKGNILERFSAQQFPDLHSELNLSSLELGDSALYFCASSVAAGTGSRTDTQYFGPGTRLTVL.

The chain combines TRBV28 with TRBJ1-5, with D possibly TRBD1 on 5 matching bases. The CDR3 spans 15 residues. The V end was cut by 3 bases, the J end by 8 bases, with 17 bases between. Germline assignment: CDR1 MDHEN and CDR2 SYDVKM. CDR3 coding DNA: TGTGCCAGCAGTTTGGGGACCGGCCTTTATGAGCCCCAGCATTTT. It translates to CASSLGTGLYEPQHF.

As concerns this clone: Other DNA sequences in this sample translate to the same CDR3. This chain joins TRBV28 and TRBJ2-1, with TRBD1 identical over 7 bases. From germline, CDR1 is MDHEN and CDR2 SYDVKM. The CDR3 runs 15 residues. J lost 0 bases, V lost 5 bases, and 4 bases had no gene match. CDR3 coding DNA: TGTGCCAGCAGTCCGGGACAGAGCTCCTACAATGAGCAGTTCTTC. Translated: CASSPGQSSYNEQFF.

This rearrangement joins TRBV29-1 to TRBJ1-4; no definite D call. V gave up 5 bases and J gave up 0 bases, with 10 bases separating them. The V gene's germline CDR1 is SQVTM and CDR2 ANQGSEA. The CDR3 covers 14 residues. The CDR3 DNA reads as TGCAGCGTTATTATCGGCGCAACTAATGAAAAACTGTTTTTT. Amino acid sequence: CSVIIGATNEKLFF.

The chain employs TRBV4-2 and TRBJ2-1, with 10 nucleotides matching TRBD2. Germline assignment: CDR1 LGHNA and CDR2 YNFKEQ. After removal of 0 bases from V and 5 bases from J, the junction contained 4 bases not matched to a gene. The CDR3 runs 16 residues. The CDR3 nucleotides are TGTGCCAGCAGCCAAGAATGGACTAGCGGCAACAATGAGCAGTTCTTC. It specifies CASSQEWTSGNNEQFF.

This rearrangement joins TRBV28 to TRBJ2-2, with a possible D match to TRBD1 (6 bases). Trimming left V 7 bases short and J 2 bases short, with 17 bases between. The germline CDR1 and CDR2 sequences are MDHEN and SYDVKM. This CDR3 is built from 16 residues. The CDR3 here is CASIPAGTINTGELFF. CDR3 DNA sequence: TGTGCCAGCATCCCCGCCGGGACAATAAACACCGGGGAGCTGTTTTTT.